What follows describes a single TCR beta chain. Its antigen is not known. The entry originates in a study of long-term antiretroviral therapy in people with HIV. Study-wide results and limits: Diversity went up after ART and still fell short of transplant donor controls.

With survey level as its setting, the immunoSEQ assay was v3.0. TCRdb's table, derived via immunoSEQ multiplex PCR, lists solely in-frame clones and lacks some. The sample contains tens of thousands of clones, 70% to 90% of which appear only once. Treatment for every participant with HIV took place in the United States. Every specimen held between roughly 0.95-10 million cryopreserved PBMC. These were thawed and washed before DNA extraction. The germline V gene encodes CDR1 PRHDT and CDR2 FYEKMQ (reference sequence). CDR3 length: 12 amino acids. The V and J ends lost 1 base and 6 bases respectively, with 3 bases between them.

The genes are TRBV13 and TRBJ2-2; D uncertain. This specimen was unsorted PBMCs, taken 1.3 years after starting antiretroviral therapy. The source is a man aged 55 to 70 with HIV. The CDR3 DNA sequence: TGTGCCAGCAGCTTAGTTGCCGGGGAGCTGTTTTTT. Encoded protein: CASSLVAGELFF.